A single sample gave rise to the 14 T cell receptor beta chains below, sequenced in a study of shared clonotypes between healthy human individuals. Here immunoSEQ multiplex PCR was the method, and the copy in TCRdb shows in-frame clones only, minus some. Altogether more than 2 million clones are present, about 95% being singletons, with the ten largest covering 0.85% to 1.2%. Terminally differentiated effector memory CD45RA+ cells were excluded from the naive CD8 cells, which were CD45RO-negative and positively selected for CCR7. The sequenced sample consisted of naive CD8+ T cells sorted from blood. These receptors were collected from a man between 18 and 29 years old in good health.

The chain joins TRBV7-2 to TRBJ2-1; no firm D call. Germline CDR1 SGHTA, CDR2 FQGNSA. With 1 base removed from V and 0 bases from J, the gap between germline ends came to 1 base. This CDR3 has 13 residues. The chain's CDR3 is CASSLVSYNEQFF. In DNA form, the CDR3 reads TGTGCCAGCAGCTTAGTCTCCTACAATGAGCAGTTCTTC.

This clone showed up just once. The chain links TRBV11-2 to TRBJ2-7; 8 bases align to TRBD1. The V segment lost 7 bases and the J segment 4 bases; nucleotides outside the gene matches: 3. This CDR3 is 12 amino acids long. Germline V lookup: CDR1 SGHAT, CDR2 FQNNGV. CDR3 loop: CASKGQGYEQYF. DNA of the CDR3: TGTGCCAGCAAAGGACAGGGTTACGAGCAGTACTTC. Full variable domain (missing parts from reference TRBV11-2 and TRBJ2-7): EAGVAQSPRYKIIEKRQSVAFWCNPISGHATLYWYQQILGQGPKLLIQFQNNGVVDDSQLPKDRFSAERLKGVDSTLKIQPAKLEDSAVYLCASKGQGYEQYFGPGTRLTVT.

J is TRBJ2-6 and V is TRBV29-1, with TRBD2 matching 8 bases. Losses at the gene ends were 3 bases for V and 0 bases for J; bases not matched to a gene: 10. The CDR3 loop spans 18 amino acids. The germline gives CDR1 SQVTM, CDR2 ANQGSEA. The DNA of the CDR3 is TGCAGCGTTGAGACTATGACGGGAGGGAGCTCTGGGGCCAACGTCCTGACTTTC. The encoded protein is CSVETMTGGSSGANVLTF. The full variable domain, rest sourced from reference TRBV29-1 and TRBJ2-6, is SAVISQKPSRDICQRGTSLTIQCQVDSQVTMMFWYRQQPGQSLTLIATANQGSEATYESGFVIDKFPISRPNLTFSTLTVSNMSPEDSSIYLCSVETMTGGSSGANVLTFGAGSRLTVL.

The chain uses TRBV6-6 and TRBJ1-1; weak D call: TRBD1 (5 bases). In germline, CDR1 is MNHNY, CDR2 SVGAGI (reference sequence). The CDR3 consists of 16 residues. V lost 2 bases to trimming and J lost 6 bases, with 19 bases between them. CDR3 in DNA: TGTGCCAGCAGTTACAGTTCTAACAGGTTTGGAGCTGAAGCTTTCTTT. As protein: CASSYSSNRFGAEAFF.

The chain is built from TRBV6-1 and TRBJ2-7; 8 nucleotides align to TRBD1. J lost 3 bases, V lost 3 bases, and 7 bases had no gene match. The CDR3 has 15 amino acids. Germline CDR1 MNHNS, CDR2 SASEGT. The CDR3 DNA sequence: TGTGCCAGCAGTGAGATTCCGGGACAGGTCTACGAGCAGTACTTC. It codes for CASSEIPGQVYEQYF.

The chain uses TRBV6-5 and TRBJ2-2; tentative D call: TRBD1 (5 bases). Germline V gene sequence: CDR1 MNHEY, CDR2 SVGAGI. Trimming left V 0 bases short and J 11 bases short, with 10 bases between. The CDR3 runs to 13 residues. For the CDR3, the DNA is TGTGCCAGCAGTTACTCGGGGCCCCTTGAGCTGTTTTTT. This encodes CASSYSGPLELFF.

The chain links TRBV30 to TRBJ2-7; perhaps D is TRBD1 or TRBD2 (5 bases each). Trimming removed 2 bases at V and 6 bases at J, with 11 bases between. The CDR3 spans 12 residues. Germline V gene data show CDR1 as GTSNPN and CDR2 as SVGIG (reference sequence). CDR3 protein: CAWSIMRGEQYF. As DNA, the CDR3 is TGTGCCTGGAGTATAATGAGGGGCGAGCAGTACTTC.

In its sample, this clone was seen a few times. The chain couples TRBV5-1 to TRBJ2-7, with D tentatively TRBD1 (6 bases). This CDR3 contains 15 residues. CDR1 SGHRS and CDR2 YFSETQ come from the germline V gene. V was pared by 7 bases and J by 1 base, with 18 bases between. The CDR3 loop reads CASRDMEGGSYEQYF. The CDR3, as DNA: TGCGCCAGCCGAGATATGGAAGGGGGATCCTACGAGCAGTACTTC.

The CDR3 sequence is CASSPGTSGRQPQDEQFF. Here the CDR3 DNA reads TGTGCCAGCAGCCCCGGGACTAGCGGGAGACAACCGCAGGATGAGCAGTTCTTC. The chain couples TRBV11-2 to TRBJ2-1; 14 nucleotides agree with TRBD2. Trimming took 5 bases from V and 8 from J; bases not matched to a gene: 14. The germline CDR1 and CDR2 sequences are SGHAT and FQNNGV. There are 18 residues in the CDR3.

This clone was observed a single time. V usage is TRBV2 and J usage is TRBJ2-5; the match to TRBD2 covers 11 bases. The length of the CDR3 is 15 residues. V lost 0 bases, J lost 4 bases, and 1 base stayed unmatched. From germline, CDR1 is SNHLY and CDR2 FYNNEI. CDR3 bases: TGTGCCAGCAGTGAAGCGCTAGCGGGGGGAGAGACCCAGTACTTC. Translation gives CASSEALAGGETQYF.

This clone was counted once. The CDR3 reads CASSPGTGARVEQYF. CDR3 coding DNA: TGTGCCAGCAGCCCTGGGACAGGGGCAAGGGTGGAGCAGTACTTC. The gene calls are TRBV7-9 and TRBJ2-7; TRBD1 aligns across 10 bases. CDR3 size: 15 residues. Trimming removed 5 bases from V and 7 bases from J; junction bases left unmatched: 11. The V gene's germline CDR1 is SEHNR and CDR2 FQNEAQ (reference sequence).

This sequence joins TRBV6-5 and TRBJ2-5; tentatively, D is TRBD2 (5 bases). The V end was cut by 0 bases, the J end by 5 bases, with 16 bases between. The CDR3 runs 16 residues. CDR1 and CDR2 from the germline V gene are MNHEY and SVGAGI. The CDR3: CASSYSATGVIETQYF. CDR3 nucleotides: TGTGCCAGCAGTTACTCCGCGACCGGGGTTATTGAGACCCAGTACTTC.

The V gene is TRBV11-2, the J gene TRBJ1-3, with D possibly TRBD1 on 5 matching bases. Germline CDR1 reads SGHAT; CDR2 reads FQNNGV. The CDR3 runs 14 residues. Trimming stripped 1 base from V and 8 bases from J, with 12 bases between. The CDR3 coding sequence is TGTGCCAGCAGCTTAGTGGGGCTCGGGGACACCATATATTTT. This codes for CASSLVGLGDTIYF.

V is TRBV7-9 and J is TRBJ2-3; maybe TRBD2 (5 bases). V was clipped by 6 bases and J by 3 bases, with 10 bases between them. CDR3 size: 13 residues. The germline V gene has CDR1 SEHNR and CDR2 FQNEAQ (reference sequence). For the CDR3, the DNA is TGTGCCAGCAGTGGACTGGCGACAGATACGCAGTATTTT. Protein product: CASSGLATDTQYF.